Presented here are 10 T cell receptor beta chains from one specimen sequenced in a study of beta chain features in type 1 diabetes. The study reverse transcribed the entire isolated RNA, so it sequenced expressed TCRB transcripts. The protocol was immunoSEQ multiplex PCR, while the TCRdb copy is restricted to in-frame clones and leaves out a portion. The sample records approximately 60,000 clones, around three fifths being singletons. Material: Tregs from blood. These receptors originate from a young woman in good health.

This clone has a handful of counts. This chain joins TRBV4-2 and TRBJ2-1, with TRBD2 matching 14 bases. The V gene end was trimmed by 5 bases and the J gene end by 4 bases; junction bases not matched to a gene: 7. The germline gives CDR1 LGHNA, CDR2 YNFKEQ. CDR3 length equals 17 residues. The CDR3 nucleotides are TGTGCCAGCAGCGAACGGACTAGCGGGGGGCTTTACAATGAGCAGTTCTTC. Translated, it gives CASSERTSGGLYNEQFF.

V and J are TRBV19 and TRBJ1-5; D is unclear. Germline V lookup: CDR1 LNHDA, CDR2 SQIVND (reference sequence). The CDR3 sequence is 17 residues long. V was cut by 1 base and J by 0 bases, with 13 bases left in between. CDR3 region: CASSIAGGEYSNQPQHF. Here the CDR3 DNA reads TGTGCCAGTAGTATAGCCGGCGGGGAGTATAGCAATCAGCCCCAGCATTTT.

The chain joins TRBV5-1 to TRBJ2-7; tentatively, D is TRBD2 (6 bases). This CDR3 has 16 amino acids. V gave up 3 bases and J gave up 0 bases, with 16 bases separating them. CDR1 is SGHRS, CDR2 YFSETQ, per germline. CDR3 sequence reads: CASSWTGTVSSYEQYF. The CDR3 nucleotides read TGCGCCAGCAGCTGGACCGGGACTGTGAGCTCCTACGAGCAGTACTTC.

The chain has TRBV10-3 and TRBJ2-1; 7 nucleotides match TRBD2. With 2 bases clipped from V and 2 bases from J, the junction kept 3 bases outside the gene matches. Germline V gives CDR1 ENHRY, CDR2 SYGVKD. This CDR3 has 15 amino acids. The CDR3 nucleotides are TGTGCCATCAGTGAGACCGGGACTACCTACAATGAGCAGTTCTTC. It translates to CAISETGTTYNEQFF.

V usage is TRBV7-2 and J usage is TRBJ1-2; possible D gene TRBD1, 6 bases. The CDR3 consists of 16 residues. The V and J ends lost 1 base and 4 bases respectively, with 16 bases between them. CDR1 and CDR2 from the germline V gene are SGHTA and FQGNSA. CDR3 region: CASSLVGGKARYGYTF. DNA of the CDR3: TGTGCCAGCAGCTTAGTAGGGGGAAAGGCTCGCTATGGCTACACCTTC.

This clone has a handful of counts. The chain uses TRBV29-1 and TRBJ2-7, with D possibly TRBD1 on 6 matching bases. CDR3 length: 13 amino acids. Looked up from germline, CDR1 is SQVTM and CDR2 is ANQGSEA. V lost 6 bases, J lost 2 bases, and 14 bases lay in between. The CDR3: CSVTGTTPYEQYF. The CDR3, as DNA: TGCAGCGTAACCGGGACAACACCCTACGAGCAGTACTTC.

This clone was counted only a few times. This chain connects TRBV5-1 to TRBJ2-1; 9 positions match TRBD2. From germline, CDR1 is SGHRS and CDR2 YFSETQ. This CDR3 is 17 amino acids long. The J segment lost 1 base and the V segment lost 0 bases, leaving 5 bases of the junction unmatched. The CDR3 region is CASSLGGTSLSYNEQFF. The CDR3, as DNA: TGCGCCAGCAGCTTGGGAGGGACTAGCCTTTCCTACAATGAGCAGTTCTTC.

J is TRBJ1-1 and V is TRBV5-1; D perhaps matches TRBD1 (6 bases). Germline loops: CDR1 SGHRS, CDR2 YFSETQ. The CDR3 is 13 amino acids. Trimming took off 3 bases at V and 5 bases at J, with 11 bases between the two ends. DNA of the CDR3: TGCGCCAGCAGCTCCCGAGGGGGAACTGAAGCTTTCTTT. As protein: CASSSRGGTEAFF. Full variable domain (missing parts from reference TRBV5-1 and TRBJ1-1): KAGVTQTPRYLIKTRGQQVTLSCSPISGHRSVSWYQQTPGQGLQFLFEYFSETQRNKGNFPGRFSGRQFSNSRSEMNVSTLELGDSALYLCASSSRGGTEAFFGQGTRLTVV.

The chain has TRBV6-6 and TRBJ1-2; 7 positions match TRBD1. This CDR3 contains 14 residues. The germline V gene has CDR1 MNHNY and CDR2 SVGAGI (reference sequence). J was trimmed by 7 bases and V by 5 bases; bases with no gene match: 10. The DNA for the CDR3 is TGTGCCAGCAGTCAACAGGGGCTTGCGGGTGGCTACACCTTC. Encoded protein: CASSQQGLAGGYTF.

V and J are TRBV7-2 and TRBJ1-5, with TRBD1 identical over 9 bases. Germline assignment: CDR1 SGHTA and CDR2 FQGNSA. Trimming at V came to 6 bases and at J to 1 base, leaving 4 bases not matched to a gene. The CDR3 is 15 residues long. Written as DNA, the CDR3 is TGTGCCAGCAGGTCGACAGGGGGAAGCAATCAGCCCCAGCATTTT. It translates to CASRSTGGSNQPQHF.